This T cell receptor (beta chain) was found in a study of human T cells and chemical hapten exposure. About the research overall: Small pooled library volume differences mainly caused per-sample TCR yield variation.

TCRdb passed the RACE reads through MiXCR, listing each CDR3 protein once. The sample lists 65,000 to 95,000 distinct CDR3 sequences; around 9.4% were seen once. Time point noted: healthy volunteer bleed at 6 weeks. Before extraction, the whole blood was not fractionated, and total RNA was taken from it. The sample taken for sequencing was whole blood. This clonotype originated in a female donor in good health. Some clones in this sample may be carry-over from other donors' samples.

The CDR3: CAISEALAGLAYEQYF. The DNA for the CDR3 is TGTGCCATCAGTGAGGCACTAGCGGGGTTGGCCTACGAGCAGTACTTC. V usage is TRBV10-3 and J usage is TRBJ2-7; 10 nucleotides match TRBD2. The junction had 6 bases not matched to a gene; V was cut back by 2 bases and J by 2 bases. CDR3 length equals 16 residues. The germline V gene has CDR1 ENHRY and CDR2 SYGVKD.